This entry features one TCR beta chain sequence. The antigen is unknown. The sample is drawn from a study of blood T cells in healthy people across ages. The CDR3 contains 16 residues. With V trimmed by 6 bases and J by 1 base, 4 bases remained unmatched. The germline CDR1 and CDR2 sequences are SGHTA and FQGNSA. Study-level findings and limits: Possibly confounding the expanded clonotype changes was the fact that donor CMV status was unknown. Naive T cell percentage by flow cytometry tracked strongly with beta diversity.

Primed by a sample-barcoded 5' primer and a J-beta primer mix, a second PCR proceeded for about 7 to 11 cycles. TCRdb passed the 5' RACE reads through MiXCR, listing each CDR3 protein once. There are roughly 900,000 distinct CDR3 sequences in the sample; about 48% occur only once, and around 15% lies in the top ten. This chain uses TRBV7-2 with TRBJ2-3, with 13 nucleotides matching TRBD2. Sequencing was performed on blood. This TCR came from a young man in good health. This CDR3 is CASSILAGGGTDTQYF. The CDR3 DNA reads as TGTGCCAGCAGTATACTAGCGGGGGGGGGCACAGATACGCAGTATTTT.